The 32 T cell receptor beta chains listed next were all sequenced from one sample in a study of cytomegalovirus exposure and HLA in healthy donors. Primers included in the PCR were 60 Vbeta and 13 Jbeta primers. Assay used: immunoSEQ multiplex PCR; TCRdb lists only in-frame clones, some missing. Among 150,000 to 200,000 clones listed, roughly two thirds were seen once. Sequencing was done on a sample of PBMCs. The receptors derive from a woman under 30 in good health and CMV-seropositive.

As DNA, the CDR3 is TGTGCCAGGACCCTCGGGACTAGCGAATCCGGGGAGCTGTTTTTT. This encodes CARTLGTSESGELFF. The genes are TRBV28 and TRBJ2-2; TRBD2 matches 10 bases. The CDR3 extends over 15 amino acids. Germline V gives CDR1 MDHEN, CDR2 SYDVKM. The trim removed 9 bases at V and 6 bases at J, leaving 10 bases unmatched.

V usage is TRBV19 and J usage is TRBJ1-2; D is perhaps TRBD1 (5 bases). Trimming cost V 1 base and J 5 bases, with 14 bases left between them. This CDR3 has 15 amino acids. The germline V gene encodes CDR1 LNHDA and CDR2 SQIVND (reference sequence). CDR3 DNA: TGTGCCAGTAGTATAGTTGTGTCAGGGCGATATGGCTACACCTTC. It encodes CASSIVVSGRYGYTF. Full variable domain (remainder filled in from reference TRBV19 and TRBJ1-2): DGGITQSPKYLFRKEGQNVTLSCEQNLNHDAMYWYRQDPGQGLRLIYYSQIVNDFQKGDIAEGYSVSREKKESFPLTVTSAQKNPTAFYLCASSIVVSGRYGYTFGSGTRLTVV.

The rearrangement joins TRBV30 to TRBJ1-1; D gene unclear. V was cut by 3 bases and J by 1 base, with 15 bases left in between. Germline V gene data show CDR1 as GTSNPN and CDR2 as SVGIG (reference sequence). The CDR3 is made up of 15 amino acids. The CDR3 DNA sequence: TGTGCCTGGAGGTATGGAGAGGGTTGGAACACTGAAGCTTTCTTT. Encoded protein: CAWRYGEGWNTEAFF.

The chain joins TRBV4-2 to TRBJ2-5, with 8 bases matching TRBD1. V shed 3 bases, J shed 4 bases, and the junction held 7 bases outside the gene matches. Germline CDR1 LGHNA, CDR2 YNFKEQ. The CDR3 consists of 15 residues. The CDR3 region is CASSQEDRVGETQYF. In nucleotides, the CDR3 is TGTGCCAGCAGCCAGGAGGACAGGGTAGGAGAGACCCAGTACTTC.

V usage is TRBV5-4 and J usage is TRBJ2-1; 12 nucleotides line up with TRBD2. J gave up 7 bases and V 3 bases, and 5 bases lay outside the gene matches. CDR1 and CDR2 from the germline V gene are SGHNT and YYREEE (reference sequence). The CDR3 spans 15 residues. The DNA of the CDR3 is TGTGCCAGCAGCTGGGGGCTAGCGGGAGGGAATGAGCAGTTCTTC. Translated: CASSWGLAGGNEQFF.

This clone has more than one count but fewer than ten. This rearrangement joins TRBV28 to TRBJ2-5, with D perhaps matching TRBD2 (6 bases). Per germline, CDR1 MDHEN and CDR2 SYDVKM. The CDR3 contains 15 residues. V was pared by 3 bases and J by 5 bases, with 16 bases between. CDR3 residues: CASSFGSAGWETQYF. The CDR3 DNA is TGTGCCAGCAGTTTCGGCTCGGCGGGGTGGGAGACCCAGTACTTC.

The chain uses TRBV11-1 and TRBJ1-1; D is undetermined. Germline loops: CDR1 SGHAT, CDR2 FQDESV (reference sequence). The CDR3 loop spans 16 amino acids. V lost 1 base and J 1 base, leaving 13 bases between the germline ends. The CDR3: CASSLDYRHANTEAFF. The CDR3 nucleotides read TGTGCCAGCAGCTTAGATTATAGACATGCGAACACTGAAGCTTTCTTT.

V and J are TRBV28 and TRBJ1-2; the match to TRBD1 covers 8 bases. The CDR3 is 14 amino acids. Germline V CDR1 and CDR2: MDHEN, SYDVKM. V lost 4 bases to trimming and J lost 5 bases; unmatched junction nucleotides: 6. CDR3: CASSSSTGVYGYTF. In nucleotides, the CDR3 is TGTGCCAGCAGTTCCTCGACAGGGGTATATGGCTACACCTTC.

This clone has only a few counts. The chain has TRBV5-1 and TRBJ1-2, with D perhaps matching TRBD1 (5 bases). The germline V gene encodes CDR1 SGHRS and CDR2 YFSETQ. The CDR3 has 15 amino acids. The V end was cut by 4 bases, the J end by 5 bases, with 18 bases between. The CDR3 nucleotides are TGCGCCAGCAGCGCCCTTACAACGGGGGATTATGGCTACACCTTC. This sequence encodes CASSALTTGDYGYTF.

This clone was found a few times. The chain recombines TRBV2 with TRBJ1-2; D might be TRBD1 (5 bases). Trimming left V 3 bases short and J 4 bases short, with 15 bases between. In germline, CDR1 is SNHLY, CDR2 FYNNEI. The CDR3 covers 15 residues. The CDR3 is CASSDRRRQLYGYTF. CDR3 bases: TGTGCCAGCAGTGATAGAAGAAGACAGCTCTATGGCTACACCTTC.

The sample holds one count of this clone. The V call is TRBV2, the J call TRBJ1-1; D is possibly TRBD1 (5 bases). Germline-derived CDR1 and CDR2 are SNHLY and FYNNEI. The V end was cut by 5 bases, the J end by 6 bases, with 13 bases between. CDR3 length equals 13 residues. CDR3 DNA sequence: TGTGCCAGCAGTCGCCAGGGCGGGGCTGAAGCTTTCTTT. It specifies CASSRQGGAEAFF.

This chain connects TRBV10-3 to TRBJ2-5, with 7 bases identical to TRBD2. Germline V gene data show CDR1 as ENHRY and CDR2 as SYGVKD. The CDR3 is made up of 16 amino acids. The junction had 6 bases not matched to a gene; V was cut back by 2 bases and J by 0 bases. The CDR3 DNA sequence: TGTGCCATCAGTGAGCCGGGACTACCGTACCAAGAGACCCAGTACTTC. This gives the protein CAISEPGLPYQETQYF.

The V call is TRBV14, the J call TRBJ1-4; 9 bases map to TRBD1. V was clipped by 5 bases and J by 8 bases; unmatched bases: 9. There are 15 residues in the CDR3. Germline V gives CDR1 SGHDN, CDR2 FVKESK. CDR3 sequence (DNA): TGTGCCAGCAGCTCAAACAGGGGGCGAGGGGAAAAACTGTTTTTT. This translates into CASSSNRGRGEKLFF. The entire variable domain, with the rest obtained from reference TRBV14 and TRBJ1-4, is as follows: EAGVTQFPSHSVIEKGQTVTLRCDPISGHDNLYWYRRVMGKEIKFLLHFVKESKQDESGMPNNRFLAERTGGTYSTLKVQPAELEDSGVYFCASSSNRGRGEKLFFGSGTQLSVL.

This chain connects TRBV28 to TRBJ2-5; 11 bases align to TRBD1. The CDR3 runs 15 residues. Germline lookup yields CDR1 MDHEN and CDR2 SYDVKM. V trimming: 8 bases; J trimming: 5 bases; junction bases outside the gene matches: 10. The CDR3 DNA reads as TGTGCCAGCCGGACCGCCGGACAGGGGGCCGAGACCCAGTACTTC. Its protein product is CASRTAGQGAETQYF.

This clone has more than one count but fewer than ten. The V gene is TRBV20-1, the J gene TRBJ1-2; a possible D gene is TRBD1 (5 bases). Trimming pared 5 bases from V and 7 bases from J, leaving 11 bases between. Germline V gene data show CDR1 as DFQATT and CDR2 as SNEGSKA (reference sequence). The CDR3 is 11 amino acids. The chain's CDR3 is CSASREIGYTF. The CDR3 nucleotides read TGCAGTGCTTCCAGGGAAATTGGCTACACCTTC.

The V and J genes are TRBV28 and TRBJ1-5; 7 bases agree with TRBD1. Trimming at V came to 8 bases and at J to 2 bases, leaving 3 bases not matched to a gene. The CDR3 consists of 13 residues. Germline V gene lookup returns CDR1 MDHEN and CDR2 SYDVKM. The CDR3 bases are TGTGCCAGCCTTGGACAGGGCAATCAGCCCCAGCATTTT. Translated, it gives CASLGQGNQPQHF.

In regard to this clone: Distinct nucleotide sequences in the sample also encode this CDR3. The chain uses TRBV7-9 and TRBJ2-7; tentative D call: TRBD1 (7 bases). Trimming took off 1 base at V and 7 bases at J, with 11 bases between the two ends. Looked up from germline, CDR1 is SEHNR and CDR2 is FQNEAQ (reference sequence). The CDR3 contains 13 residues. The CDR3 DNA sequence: TGTGCCAGCAGCTTAGGAGCAGGGGGGGAGCAGTACTTC. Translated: CASSLGAGGEQYF.

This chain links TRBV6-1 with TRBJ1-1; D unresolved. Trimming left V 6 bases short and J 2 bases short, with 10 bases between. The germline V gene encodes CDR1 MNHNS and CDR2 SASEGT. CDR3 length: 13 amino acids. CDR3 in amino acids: CASRQWINTEAFF. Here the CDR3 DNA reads TGTGCCAGCAGACAGTGGATAAACACTGAAGCTTTCTTT.

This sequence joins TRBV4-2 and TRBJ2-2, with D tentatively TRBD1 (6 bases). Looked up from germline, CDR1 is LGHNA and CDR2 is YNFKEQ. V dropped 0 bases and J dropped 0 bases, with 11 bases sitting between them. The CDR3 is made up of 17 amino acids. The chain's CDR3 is CASSQDGQIANTGELFF. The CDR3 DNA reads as TGTGCCAGCAGCCAAGATGGACAGATAGCGAACACCGGGGAGCTGTTTTTT.

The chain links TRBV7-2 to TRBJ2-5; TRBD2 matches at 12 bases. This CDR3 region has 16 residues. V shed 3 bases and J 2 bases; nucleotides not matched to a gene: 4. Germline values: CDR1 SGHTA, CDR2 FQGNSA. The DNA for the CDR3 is TGTGCCAGCAGCTTGGGACTAGCGGGTTTACAAGAGACCCAGTACTTC. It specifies CASSLGLAGLQETQYF.

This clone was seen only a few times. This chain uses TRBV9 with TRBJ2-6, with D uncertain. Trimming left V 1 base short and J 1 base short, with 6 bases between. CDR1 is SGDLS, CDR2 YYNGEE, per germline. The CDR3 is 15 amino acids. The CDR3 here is CASSVSTSGANVLTF. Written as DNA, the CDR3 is TGTGCCAGCAGCGTAAGCACGTCTGGGGCCAACGTCCTGACTTTC.

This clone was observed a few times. CDR3 coding DNA: TGTGCCAGTACAGCGACAGGGAGCACAGATACGCAGTATTTT. Its protein is CASTATGSTDTQYF. The chain employs TRBV19 and TRBJ2-3; 7 bases are shared with TRBD1. The CDR3 has 14 amino acids. Germline-derived CDR1 and CDR2 are LNHDA and SQIVND (reference sequence). The V and J ends lost 7 bases and 0 bases, in that order; junction bases with no gene match: 4. Supplemented by reference TRBV19 and TRBJ2-3, the full variable domain reads DGGITQSPKYLFRKEGQNVTLSCEQNLNHDAMYWYRQDPGQGLRLIYYSQIVNDFQKGDIAEGYSVSREKKESFPLTVTSAQKNPTAFYLCASTATGSTDTQYFGPGTRLTVL.

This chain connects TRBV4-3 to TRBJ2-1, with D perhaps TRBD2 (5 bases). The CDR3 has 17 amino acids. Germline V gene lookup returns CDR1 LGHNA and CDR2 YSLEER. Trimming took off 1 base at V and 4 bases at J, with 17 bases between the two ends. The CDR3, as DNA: TGCGCCAGCAGCCAAGCAGGACTCAACGTACGGTACAATGAGCAGTTCTTC. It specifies CASSQAGLNVRYNEQFF.

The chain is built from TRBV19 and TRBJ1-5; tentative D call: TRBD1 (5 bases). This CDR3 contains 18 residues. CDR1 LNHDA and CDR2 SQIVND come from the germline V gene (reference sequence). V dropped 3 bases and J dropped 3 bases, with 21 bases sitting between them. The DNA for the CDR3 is TGTGCCAGTAGTATTTTTTTCGGGGCGGAGGGGCACAATCAGCCCCAGCATTTT. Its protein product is CASSIFFGAEGHNQPQHF. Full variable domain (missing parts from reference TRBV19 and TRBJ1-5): DGGITQSPKYLFRKEGQNVTLSCEQNLNHDAMYWYRQDPGQGLRLIYYSQIVNDFQKGDIAEGYSVSREKKESFPLTVTSAQKNPTAFYLCASSIFFGAEGHNQPQHFGDGTRLSIL.

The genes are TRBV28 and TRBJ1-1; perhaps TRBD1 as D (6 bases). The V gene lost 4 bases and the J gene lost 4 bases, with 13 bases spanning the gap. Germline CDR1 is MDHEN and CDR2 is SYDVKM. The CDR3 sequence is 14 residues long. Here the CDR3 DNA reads TGTGCCAGCAGTTGGGCAGGGGAAGGCACTGAAGCTTTCTTT. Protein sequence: CASSWAGEGTEAFF.

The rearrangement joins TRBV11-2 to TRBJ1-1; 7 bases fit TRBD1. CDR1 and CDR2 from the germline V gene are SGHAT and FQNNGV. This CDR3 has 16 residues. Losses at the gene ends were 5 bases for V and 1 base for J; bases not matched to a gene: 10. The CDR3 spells CASSQGGWSGNTEAFF. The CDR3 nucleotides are TGTGCCAGCAGCCAGGGGGGATGGTCCGGGAACACTGAAGCTTTCTTT.

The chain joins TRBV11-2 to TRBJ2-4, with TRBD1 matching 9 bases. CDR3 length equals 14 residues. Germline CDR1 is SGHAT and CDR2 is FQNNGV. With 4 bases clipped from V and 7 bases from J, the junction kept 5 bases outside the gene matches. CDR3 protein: CASSWGQGANIQYF. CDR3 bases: TGTGCCAGCAGCTGGGGACAGGGAGCGAACATTCAGTACTTC.

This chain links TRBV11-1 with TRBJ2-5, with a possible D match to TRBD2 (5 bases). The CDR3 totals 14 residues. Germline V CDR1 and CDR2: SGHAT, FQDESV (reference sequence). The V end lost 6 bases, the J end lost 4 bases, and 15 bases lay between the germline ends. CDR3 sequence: CASSSEDSLETQYF. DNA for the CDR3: TGTGCCAGCAGTTCAGAGGACTCCCTAGAGACCCAGTACTTC.

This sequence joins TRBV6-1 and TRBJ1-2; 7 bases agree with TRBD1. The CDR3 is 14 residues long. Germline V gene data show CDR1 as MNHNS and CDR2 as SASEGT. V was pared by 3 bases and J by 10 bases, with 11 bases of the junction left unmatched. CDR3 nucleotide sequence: TGTGCCAGCAGTGACACAGGGGACCCACCGGACTACACCTTC. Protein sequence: CASSDTGDPPDYTF.

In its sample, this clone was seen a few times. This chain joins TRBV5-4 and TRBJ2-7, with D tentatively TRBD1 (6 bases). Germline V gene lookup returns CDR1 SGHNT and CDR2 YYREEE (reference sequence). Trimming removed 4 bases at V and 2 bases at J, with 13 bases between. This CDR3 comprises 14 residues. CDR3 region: CASSPARGTYEQYF. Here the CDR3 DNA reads TGTGCCAGCAGCCCCGCGAGGGGGACCTACGAGCAGTACTTC.

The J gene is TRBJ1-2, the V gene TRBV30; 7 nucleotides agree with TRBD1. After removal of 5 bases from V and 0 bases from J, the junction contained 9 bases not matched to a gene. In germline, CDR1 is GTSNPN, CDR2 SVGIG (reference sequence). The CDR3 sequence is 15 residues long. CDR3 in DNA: TGTGCCTGGTCGGGGCAGGGACAGACTAACTATGGCTACACCTTC. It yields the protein CAWSGQGQTNYGYTF.

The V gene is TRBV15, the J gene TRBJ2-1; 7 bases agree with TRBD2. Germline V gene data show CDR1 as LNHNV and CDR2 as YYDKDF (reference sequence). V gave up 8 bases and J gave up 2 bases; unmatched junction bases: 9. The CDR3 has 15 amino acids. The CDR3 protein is CATGDGSGAYNEQFF. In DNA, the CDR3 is TGTGCCACCGGCGACGGGAGCGGGGCCTACAATGAGCAGTTCTTC.